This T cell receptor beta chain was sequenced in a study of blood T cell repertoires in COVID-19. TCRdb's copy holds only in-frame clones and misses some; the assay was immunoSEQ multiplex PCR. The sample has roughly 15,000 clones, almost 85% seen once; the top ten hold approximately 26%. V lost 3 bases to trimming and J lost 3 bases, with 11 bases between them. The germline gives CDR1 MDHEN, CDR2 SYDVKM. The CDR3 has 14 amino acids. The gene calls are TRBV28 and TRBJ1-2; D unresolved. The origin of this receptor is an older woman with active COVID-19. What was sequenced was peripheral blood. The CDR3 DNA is TGTGCCAGCAGTTTCATTAACATTCACTATGGCTACACCTTC. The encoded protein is CASSFINIHYGYTF.